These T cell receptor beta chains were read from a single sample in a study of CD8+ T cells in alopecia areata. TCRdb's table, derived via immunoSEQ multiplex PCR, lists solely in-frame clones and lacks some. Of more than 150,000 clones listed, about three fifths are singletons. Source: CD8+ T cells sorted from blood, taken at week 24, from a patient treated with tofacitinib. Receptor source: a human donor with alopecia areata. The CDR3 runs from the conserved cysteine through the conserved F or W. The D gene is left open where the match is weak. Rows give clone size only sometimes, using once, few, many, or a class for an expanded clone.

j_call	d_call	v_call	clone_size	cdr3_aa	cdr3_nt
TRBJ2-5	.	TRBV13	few	CASSSGRNQETQYF	TGTGCCAGCAGCTCAGGGAGAAATCAAGAGACCCAGTACTTC
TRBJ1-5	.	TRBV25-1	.	CASSAGGINQPQHF	TGTGCCAGCAGCGCGGGAGGGATCAATCAGCCCCAGCATTTT
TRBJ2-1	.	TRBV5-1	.	CASSLARGEQFF	TGCGCCAGCAGCTTAGCCCGCGGGGAGCAGTTCTTC
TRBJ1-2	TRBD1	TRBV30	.	CAWSTPGTGLLYGYTF	TGTGCCTGGAGTACACCCGGGACAGGGTTGTTGTATGGCTACACCTTC
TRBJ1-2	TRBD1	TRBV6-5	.	CASSPSGTDDGYTF	TGTGCCAGCAGTCCCTCCGGGACAGACGACGGCTACACCTTC
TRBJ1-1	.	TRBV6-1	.	CASPDGVNTEAFF	TGTGCCAGCCCGGATGGGGTGAACACTGAAGCTTTCTTT
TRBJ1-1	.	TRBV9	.	CASSVGRQGSF	TGTGCCAGCAGCGTAGGGCGCCAAGGATCCTTT
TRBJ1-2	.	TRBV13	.	CASSPGSSNYGYTF	TGTGCCAGCAGCCCCGGCAGCTCCAACTATGGCTACACCTTC
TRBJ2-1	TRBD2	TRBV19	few	CASSILAGGAYNEQFF	TGTGCCAGTAGTATTTTAGCGGGGGGTGCCTACAATGAGCAGTTCTTC
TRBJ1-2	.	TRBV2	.	CASSEVGNYGYTF	TGTGCCAGCAGTGAAGTGGGTAACTATGGCTACACCTTC
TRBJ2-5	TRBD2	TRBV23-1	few	CASSQRGEETQYF	TGCGCCAGCAGTCAACGGGGGGAAGAGACCCAGTACTTC
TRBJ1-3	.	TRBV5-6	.	CASSQGTPVSTIYF	TGTGCCAGCAGCCAGGGGACACCCGTCAGCACCATATATTTT
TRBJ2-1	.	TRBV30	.	CAWSVLRDEQFF	TGTGCCTGGAGTGTTCTGCGAGATGAGCAGTTCTTC
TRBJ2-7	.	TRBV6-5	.	CASTSNRNYEQYF	TGTGCCAGCACCTCAAACCGGAACTACGAGCAGTACTTC
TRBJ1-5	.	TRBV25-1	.	CASSATEGNQPQHF	TGTGCCAGCAGTGCGACAGAGGGAAATCAGCCCCAGCATTTT
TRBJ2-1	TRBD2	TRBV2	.	CASSSSSSGGKSYNEQFF	TGTGCCAGCAGCTCCTCATCTAGCGGGGGGAAATCCTACAATGAGCAGTTCTTC
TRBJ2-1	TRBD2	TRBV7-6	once	CASSLVSGGTVNEQFF	TGTGCCAGCAGCTTAGTCAGCGGGGGTACCGTCAATGAGCAGTTCTTC
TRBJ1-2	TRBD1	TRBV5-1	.	CASSSSDRGGYEDGYTF	TGCGCCAGCAGCTCCTCTGACAGGGGAGGATATGAGGATGGCTACACCTTC
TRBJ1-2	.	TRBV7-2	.	CASSLAVNYGYTF	TGTGCCAGCAGCTTAGCCGTTAACTATGGCTACACCTTC
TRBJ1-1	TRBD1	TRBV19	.	CASSIPDREPNTEAFF	TGTGCCAGTAGTATTCCGGACAGGGAGCCTAACACTGAAGCTTTCTTT
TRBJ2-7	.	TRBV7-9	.	CASSLRQDYEQYF	TGTGCCAGCAGCTTACGGCAAGACTACGAGCAGTACTTC
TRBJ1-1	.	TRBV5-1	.	CASSLRGVNTEAFF	TGCGCCAGCAGCTTGAGGGGGGTGAACACTGAAGCTTTCTTT
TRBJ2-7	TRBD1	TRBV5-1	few	CASSTAGTALYEQYF	TGCGCCAGCAGTACGGCCGGGACAGCCCTCTACGAGCAGTACTTC
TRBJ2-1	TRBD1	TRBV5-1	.	CASSPGTVYNEQFF	TGCGCCAGCAGCCCAGGGACAGTTTACAATGAGCAGTTCTTC
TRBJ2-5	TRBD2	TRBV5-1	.	CASSDWGTSGLETQYF	TGCGCCAGCAGCGATTGGGGGACTAGCGGTTTGGAGACCCAGTACTTC
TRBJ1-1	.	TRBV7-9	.	CASSSRGWVTGKNTEAFF	TGTGCCAGCAGTTCACGAGGGTGGGTTACAGGTAAAAACACTGAAGCTTTCTTT
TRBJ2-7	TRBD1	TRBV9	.	CASSVGDPRDRASYEQYF	TGTGCCAGCAGCGTAGGGGACCCCCGGGACAGGGCCTCCTACGAGCAGTACTTC
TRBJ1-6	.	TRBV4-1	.	CASRQQPLDGSPLHF	TGCGCCAGCAGGCAACAGCCTCTGGACGGTTCACCCCTCCACTTT